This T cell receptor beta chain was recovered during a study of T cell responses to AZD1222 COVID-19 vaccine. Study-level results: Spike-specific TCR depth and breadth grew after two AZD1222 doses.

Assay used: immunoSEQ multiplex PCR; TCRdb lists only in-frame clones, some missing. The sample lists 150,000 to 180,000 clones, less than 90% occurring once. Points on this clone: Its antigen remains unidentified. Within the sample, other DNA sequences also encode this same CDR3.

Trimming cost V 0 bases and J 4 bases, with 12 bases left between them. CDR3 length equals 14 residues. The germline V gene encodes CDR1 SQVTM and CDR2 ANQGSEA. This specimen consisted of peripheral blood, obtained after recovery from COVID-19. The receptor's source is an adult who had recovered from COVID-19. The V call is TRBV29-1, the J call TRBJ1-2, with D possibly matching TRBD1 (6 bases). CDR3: CSVEEDEGVYGYTF. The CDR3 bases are TGCAGCGTTGAAGAAGATGAGGGGGTCTATGGCTACACCTTC.